This T cell receptor beta chain is drawn from a study of pediatric ulcerative colitis. About the study: Seven patients showed pancolitis and two showed left-sided colitis. Study results and caveats: Acute severe colitis showed lower rectal diversity from clonal expansions.

A word on this clone: No antigen is known for it.

Trimming at V came to 4 bases and at J to 5 bases, leaving 9 bases not matched to a gene. CDR1 is SGHNT and CDR2 is YYREEE in the germline V gene (reference sequence). The CDR3 totals 17 residues. Rectal tissue came from one to two pinch biopsies taken at colonoscopy. Sequencing depth was up to 500,000 reads per sample. Some clones are missing from TCRdb's copy, which holds only in-frame ones; the method was immunoSEQ multiplex PCR. This sample has approximately 18,000 clones, with roughly 74% found just once. The rearrangement links TRBV5-4 to TRBJ2-5; 15 bases agree with TRBD2. Specimen: gut tissue. The sequence derives from a boy younger than 18 with moderate ulcerative colitis. The CDR3 sequence: CASSLRTSGGARETQYF. CDR3 nucleotides: TGTGCCAGCAGCCTCCGGACTAGCGGGGGGGCCCGTGAGACCCAGTACTTC.